This T cell receptor beta chain comes out of a study of technical replicates of blood from a few donors. Produced via immunoSEQ multiplex PCR; TCRdb's table is partial and in-frame only. Among 95,000 to 100,000 clones, around 95% were seen once, and the ten largest hold about 0.24%. This CDR3 is 13 amino acids long. V lost 3 bases, J lost 9 bases, and 8 bases stayed unmatched. CDR1 is GTSNPN and CDR2 is SVGIG in the germline V gene (reference sequence). The sequenced sample consisted of T cells isolated from PBMCs. This chain links TRBV30 with TRBJ2-5; TRBD2 agrees at 9 bases. The TCR sequence derives from a human donor in good health. CDR3 loop: CAWRGSGGKAQYF. In nucleotides, the CDR3 is TGTGCCTGGAGAGGTAGCGGGGGAAAGGCCCAGTACTTC.